The clone carrying this T cell receptor beta chain was recorded only once. This record belongs to a study of T-cell reconstitution after alpha-beta-depleted transplantation in children. Unique molecular identifiers were incorporated when the TCRbeta library was constructed. TCRdb reprocessed the PCR reads via MiXCR and lists one record per CDR3 protein. Of approximately 420,000 distinct CDR3 sequences listed, approximately 11% are singletons. The germline CDR1 and CDR2 sequences are DFQATT and SNEGSKA (reference sequence). Germline trimming cut 5 bases from V and 4 bases from J; bases unmatched to any gene: 3. This CDR3 has 14 residues.

The sequence was obtained from a human donor who donated a stem cell graft to a child with acute myeloid leukemia. This specimen consisted of PBMCs from the stem cell graft donor, obtained from the stem cell graft. The rearrangement links TRBV20-1 to TRBJ2-3; 13 nucleotides match TRBD2. The CDR3 bases are TGCAGTGCTCCTACTAGCGGGGGGGCAGATACGCAGTATTTT. As protein: CSAPTSGGADTQYF.